Listed below are T cell receptor beta chains from one sample, sequenced in a study of shared clonotypes between healthy human individuals. Sequenced by immunoSEQ multiplex PCR; TCRdb stores in-frame clones only, minus some. Found here are some 1,400,000 clones, roughly 96% of them singletons; the top ten hold roughly 1.2%. Input material: naive CD4+ T cells sorted from blood. The receptor source for this set is a man under 40 in good health. CDR3s include the opening cysteine and the closing phenylalanine or tryptophan. The D gene is left open where the match is weak.

>TRBJ2-2|TRBV25-1|.
TGTGCCAGCAGTGACGGGCCAGGAAGGGAGCTGTTTTTT
CASSDGPGRELFF
>TRBJ2-3|TRBV2|.
TGTGCCAGCCTTTACGCTCTGCACACAGATACGCAGTATTTT
CASLYALHTDTQYF
>TRBJ2-7|TRBV9|.
TGTGCCAGCAGCGTAGGGTCGTGGAGCTACGAGCAGTACTTC
CASSVGSWSYEQYF
>TRBJ2-6|TRBV9|.
TGTGCCAGCAGCGTGTGGGCTGGGGCCAACGTCCTGACTTTC
CASSVWAGANVLTF
>TRBJ2-1|TRBV9|.
TGTGCCAGCAGCGTAGTTGGATCGATCTTAGCGGATACCTACAATGAGCAGTTCTTC
CASSVVGSILADTYNEQFF
>TRBJ1-5|TRBV27|TRBD1
TGTGCCAGCAGTTTATTCGCAGGGGGCCCAAGCAATCAGCCCCAGCATTTT
CASSLFAGGPSNQPQHF
>TRBJ2-4|TRBV27|TRBD2
TGTGCCAGCAGGTCTAGCGGTGACCTAGCCAAAAACATTCAGTACTTC
CASRSSGDLAKNIQYF
>TRBJ2-3|TRBV11-3|TRBD2
TGTGCCAGCAGCTTAGGCGGGAGTTCGATTGATACGCAGTATTTT
CASSLGGSSIDTQYF
>TRBJ2-5|TRBV7-9|.
TGTGCCAGCAGCATCGGAGAGTACCAAGAGACCCAGTACTTC
CASSIGEYQETQYF
>TRBJ2-1|TRBV5-1|TRBD2
TGCGCCAGCAGCTTGCCCACTAGCGGCCACTACAATGAGCAGTTCTTC
CASSLPTSGHYNEQFF
>TRBJ2-5|TRBV28|TRBD1
TGTGCCAGCAGTTATGGACAGGGGAGTCAAGAGACCCAGTACTTC
CASSYGQGSQETQYF
>TRBJ1-1|TRBV18|.
TGTGCCAGCTCACCCGGGTCGGGGGGCCTCACTGAAGCTTTCTTT
CASSPGSGGLTEAFF
>TRBJ2-7|TRBV6-6|.
TGTGCCAGCTCCCGTCAGGGGCGACCCTACGAGCAGTACTTC
CASSRQGRPYEQYF
>TRBJ2-7|TRBV11-2|.
TGTGCCAGCAGCTTAAGAGACGGTGGGAACGAGCAGTACTTC
CASSLRDGGNEQYF
>TRBJ1-5|TRBV6-5|.
TGTGCCAGCAGTTTAGGGGGAGGGTCTCAGCCCCAGCATTTT
CASSLGGGSQPQHF
>TRBJ1-2|TRBV28|.
TGTGCCAGCACCATAGGACAGACAAACTATGGCTACACCTTC
CASTIGQTNYGYTF